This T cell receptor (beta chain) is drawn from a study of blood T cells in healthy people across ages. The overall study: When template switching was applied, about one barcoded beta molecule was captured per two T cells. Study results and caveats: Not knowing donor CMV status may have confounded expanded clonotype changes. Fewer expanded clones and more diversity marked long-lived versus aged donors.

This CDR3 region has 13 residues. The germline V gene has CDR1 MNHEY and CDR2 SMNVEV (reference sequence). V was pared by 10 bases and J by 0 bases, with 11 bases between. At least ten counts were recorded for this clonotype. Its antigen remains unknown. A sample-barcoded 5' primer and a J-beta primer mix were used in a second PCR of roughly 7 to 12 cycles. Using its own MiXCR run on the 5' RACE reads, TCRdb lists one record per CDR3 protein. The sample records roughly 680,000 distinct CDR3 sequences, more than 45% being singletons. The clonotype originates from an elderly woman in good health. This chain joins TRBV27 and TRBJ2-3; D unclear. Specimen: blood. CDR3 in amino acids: CAIRKTSTDTQYF. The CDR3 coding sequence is TGTGCCATCCGGAAGACTAGCACAGATACGCAGTATTTT.